This TCR beta chain was obtained from a study of CD8 T cells in cerebrospinal fluid in Alzheimer's disease. General study points: Healthy subjects less often had a clone of at least 3% than Alzheimer's patients.

Participants were all in good physical condition and free of acute infection. Profiling of CSF cells used 10X single-cell V(D)J plus 5' expression. TCRdb reanalyzed the 10x single-cell sequencing reads, giving one entry per CDR3 protein sequence and no DNA. Here the sample table reports approximately 1,100 distinct CDR3 sequences. CDR3 length: 14 amino acids. From germline, CDR1 is SNHLY and CDR2 FYNNEI. Frequency places this clonotype as large. Its antigen is unidentified. The V and J genes are TRBV2 and TRBJ2-7. The sequence derives from a human donor in good health. The sequencing input was cerebrospinal fluid. The CDR3: CASSVGDSSYEQYF.